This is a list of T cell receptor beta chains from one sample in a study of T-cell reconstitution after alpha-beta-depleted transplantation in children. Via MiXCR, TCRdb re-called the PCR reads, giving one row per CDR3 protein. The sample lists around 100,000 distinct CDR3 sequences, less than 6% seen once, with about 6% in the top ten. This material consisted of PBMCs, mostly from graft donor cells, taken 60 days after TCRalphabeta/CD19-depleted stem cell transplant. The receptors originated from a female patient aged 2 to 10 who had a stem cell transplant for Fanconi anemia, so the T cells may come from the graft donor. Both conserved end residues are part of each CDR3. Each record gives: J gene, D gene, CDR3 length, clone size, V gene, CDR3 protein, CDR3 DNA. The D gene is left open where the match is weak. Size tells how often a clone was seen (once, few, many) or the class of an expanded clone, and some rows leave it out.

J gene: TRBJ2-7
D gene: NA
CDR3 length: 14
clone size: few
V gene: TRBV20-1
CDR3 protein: CSADDPAPLYEQYF
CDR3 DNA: TGCAGTGCTGACGACCCGGCCCCACTCTACGAGCAGTACTTC

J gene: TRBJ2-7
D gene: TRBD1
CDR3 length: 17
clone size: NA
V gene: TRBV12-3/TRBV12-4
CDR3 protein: CASSLAMGQGVPYEQYF
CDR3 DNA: TGTGCCAGCAGTTTAGCGATGGGACAGGGGGTCCCCTACGAGCAGTACTTC

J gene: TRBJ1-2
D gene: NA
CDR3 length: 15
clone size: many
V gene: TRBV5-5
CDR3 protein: CASSLGTLVYYGYTF
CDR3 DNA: TGTGCCAGCAGCTTGGGGACATTGGTCTACTATGGCTACACCTTC

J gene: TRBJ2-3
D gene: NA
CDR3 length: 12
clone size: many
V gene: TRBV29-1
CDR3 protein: CSVLQGADTQYF
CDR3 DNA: TGCAGCGTTCTACAGGGAGCAGATACGCAGTATTTT

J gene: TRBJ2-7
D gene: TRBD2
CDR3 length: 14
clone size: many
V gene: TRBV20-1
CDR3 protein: CSASIPGGADEQYF
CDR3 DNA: TGCAGTGCTAGTATACCGGGAGGAGCGGACGAGCAGTACTTC

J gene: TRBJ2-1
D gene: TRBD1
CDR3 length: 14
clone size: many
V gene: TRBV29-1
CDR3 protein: CSVAWDRYYNEQFF
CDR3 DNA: TGCAGCGTTGCCTGGGACAGGTACTACAATGAGCAGTTCTTC

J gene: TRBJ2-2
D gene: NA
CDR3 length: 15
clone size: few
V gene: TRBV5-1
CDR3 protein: CASSLATGLTGELFF
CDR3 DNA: TGCGCCAGCAGCTTGGCCACAGGACTCACCGGGGAGCTGTTTTTT

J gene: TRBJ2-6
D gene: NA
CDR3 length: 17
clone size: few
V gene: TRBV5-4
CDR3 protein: CASSLVQDSSGANVLTF
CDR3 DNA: TGTGCCAGCAGCTTGGTACAGGACAGCTCTGGGGCCAACGTCCTGACTTTC

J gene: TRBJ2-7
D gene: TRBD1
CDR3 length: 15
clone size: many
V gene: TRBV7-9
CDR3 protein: CASSPGTGVSYEQYF
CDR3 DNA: TGTGCCAGCAGCCCCGGGACAGGGGTCTCCTACGAGCAGTACTTC

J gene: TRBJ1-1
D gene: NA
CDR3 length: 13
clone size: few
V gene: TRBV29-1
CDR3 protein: CSVMRGMNTEAFF
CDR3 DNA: TGCAGCGTGATGAGAGGGATGAACACTGAAGCTTTCTTT

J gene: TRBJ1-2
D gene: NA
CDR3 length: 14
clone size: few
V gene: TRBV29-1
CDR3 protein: CSVESREANYGYTF
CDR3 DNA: TGCAGCGTTGAAAGTAGGGAAGCTAACTATGGCTACACCTTC

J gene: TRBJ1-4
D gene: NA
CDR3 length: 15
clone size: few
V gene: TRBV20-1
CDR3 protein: CSASGGVTTNEKLFF
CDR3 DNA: TGCAGTGCTAGCGGGGGAGTGACAACTAATGAAAAACTGTTTTTT

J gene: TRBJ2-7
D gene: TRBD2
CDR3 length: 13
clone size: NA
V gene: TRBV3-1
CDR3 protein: CASRTSGTYEQYF
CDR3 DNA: TGTGCCAGTAGGACTAGCGGGACCTACGAGCAGTACTTC

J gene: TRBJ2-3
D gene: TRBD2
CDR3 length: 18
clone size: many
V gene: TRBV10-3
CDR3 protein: CAISGSSLAGVNPDTQYF
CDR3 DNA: TGTGCCATCAGTGGAAGTAGCTTAGCGGGAGTAAATCCAGATACGCAGTATTTT

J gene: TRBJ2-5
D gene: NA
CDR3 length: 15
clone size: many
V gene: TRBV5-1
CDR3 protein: CASSLDGRDQETQYF
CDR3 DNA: TGCGCCAGCAGCTTGGACGGCAGAGACCAAGAGACCCAGTACTTC

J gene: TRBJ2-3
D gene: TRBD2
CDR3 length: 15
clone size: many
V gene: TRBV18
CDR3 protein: CASSPPSGSGNTQYF
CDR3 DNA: TGTGCCAGCTCACCACCTAGCGGGAGTGGCAATACGCAGTATTTT

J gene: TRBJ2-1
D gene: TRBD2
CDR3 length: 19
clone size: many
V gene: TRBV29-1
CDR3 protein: CSVEMWVIAGGISYNEQFF
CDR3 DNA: TGCAGCGTTGAAATGTGGGTCATAGCGGGAGGAATCTCCTACAATGAGCAGTTCTTC

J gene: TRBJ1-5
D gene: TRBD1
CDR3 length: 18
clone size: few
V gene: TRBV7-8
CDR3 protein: CASSSHLRGQGRHQPQHF
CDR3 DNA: TGTGCCAGCAGCTCTCATCTCCGGGGACAGGGCAGACACCAGCCCCAGCATTTT

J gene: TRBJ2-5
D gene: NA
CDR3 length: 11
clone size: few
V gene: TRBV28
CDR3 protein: CASSWIKTQYF
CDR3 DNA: TGTGCCAGCAGTTGGATAAAGACCCAGTACTTC

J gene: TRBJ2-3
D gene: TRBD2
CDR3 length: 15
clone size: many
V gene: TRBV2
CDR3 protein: CASSEGGGAADTQYF
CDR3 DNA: TGTGCCAGCAGTGAGGGCGGGGGGGCGGCAGATACGCAGTATTTT

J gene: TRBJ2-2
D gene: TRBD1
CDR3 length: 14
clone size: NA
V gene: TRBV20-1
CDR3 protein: CSAFQGANTGELFF
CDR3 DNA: TGCAGTGCTTTCCAGGGGGCGAACACCGGGGAGCTGTTTTTT

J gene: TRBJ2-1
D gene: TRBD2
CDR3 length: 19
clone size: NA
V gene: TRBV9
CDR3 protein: CASSPGRLAGGEQYNEQFF
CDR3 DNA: TGTGCCAGCAGCCCAGGCCGACTAGCGGGGGGGGAACAGTACAATGAGCAGTTCTTC

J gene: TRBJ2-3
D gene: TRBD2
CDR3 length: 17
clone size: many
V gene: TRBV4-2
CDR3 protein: CASSQDWTGGPGDTQYF
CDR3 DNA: TGTGCCAGCAGCCAAGATTGGACGGGGGGGCCGGGAGATACGCAGTATTTT

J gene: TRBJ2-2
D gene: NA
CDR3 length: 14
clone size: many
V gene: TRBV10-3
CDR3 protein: CAISGAAFTGELFF
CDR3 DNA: TGTGCCATCAGTGGGGCCGCGTTCACCGGGGAGCTGTTTTTT

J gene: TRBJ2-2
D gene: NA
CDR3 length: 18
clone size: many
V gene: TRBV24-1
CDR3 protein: CATSDPRGGRGNTGELFF
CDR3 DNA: TGTGCCACCAGTGACCCGAGGGGTGGCAGGGGAAACACCGGGGAGCTGTTTTTT

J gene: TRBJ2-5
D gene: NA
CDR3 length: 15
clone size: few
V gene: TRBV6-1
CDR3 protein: CASRKLQGNAETQYF
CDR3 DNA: TGTGCCAGCAGAAAATTACAGGGAAACGCCGAGACCCAGTACTTC

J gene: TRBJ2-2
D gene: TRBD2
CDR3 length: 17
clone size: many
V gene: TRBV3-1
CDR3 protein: CASSQDRGIAGTGELFF
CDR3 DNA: TGTGCCAGCAGCCAAGATCGGGGAATAGCGGGGACCGGGGAGCTGTTTTTT

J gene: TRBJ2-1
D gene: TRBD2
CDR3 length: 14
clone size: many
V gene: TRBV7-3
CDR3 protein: CASSLTGTSGLQFF
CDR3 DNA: TGTGCCAGCAGCTTAACTGGGACTAGCGGGCTACAGTTCTTC

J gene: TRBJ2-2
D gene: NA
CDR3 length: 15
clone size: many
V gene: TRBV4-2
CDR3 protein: CASSQAYPNTGELFF
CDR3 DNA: TGTGCCAGCAGCCAAGCCTACCCGAACACCGGGGAGCTGTTTTTT

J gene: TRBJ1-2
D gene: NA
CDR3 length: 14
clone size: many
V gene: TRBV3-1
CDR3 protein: CASSQDLEDYGYTF
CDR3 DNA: TGTGCCAGCAGCCAAGATTTGGAAGACTATGGCTACACCTTC

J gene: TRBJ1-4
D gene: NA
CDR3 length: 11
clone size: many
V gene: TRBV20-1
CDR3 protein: CSASGFEKLFF
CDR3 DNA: TGCAGTGCTAGTGGCTTCGAAAAACTGTTTTTT

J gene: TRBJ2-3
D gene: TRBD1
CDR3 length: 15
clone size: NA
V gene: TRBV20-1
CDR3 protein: CSATRDRDHTDTQYF
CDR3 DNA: TGCAGTGCAACCCGGGACAGGGACCACACAGATACGCAGTATTTT

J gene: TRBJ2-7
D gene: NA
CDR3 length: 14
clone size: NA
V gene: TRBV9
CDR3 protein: CASSPGGTLYEQYF
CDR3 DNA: TGTGCCAGCAGCCCAGGGGGGACCCTCTACGAGCAGTACTTC